These T cell receptor beta chains were read from a single sample in a study of identical twins. TCRdb re-called the 5' RACE reads through MiXCR, storing one row per CDR3 protein. Seen here are about 530,000 distinct CDR3 sequences, approximately 20% observed once, and the top ten hold about 0.48%. The same sample was also studied in work on yellow fever vaccine responses in identical twins.

Sequencing used CD4+ T cells sorted from blood. All receptors come from a young woman in good health. Each CDR3 is given with its conserved first and last residue. The D gene is left open where the match is weak. For some rows the clone size is stated as once, few or many, or as a class when expanded; others skip it.

clone size,V gene,D gene,J gene,CDR3 protein,CDR3 DNA
once,TRBV9,TRBD2,TRBJ2-1,CASSVGGRAVDEQFF,TGTGCCAGCAGCGTAGGCGGGAGGGCCGTAGATGAGCAGTTCTTC
NA,TRBV3-1,TRBD1,TRBJ1-1,CASSTYRGGTEAFF,TGTGCCAGCAGCACCTACAGGGGTGGGACTGAAGCTTTCTTT
few,TRBV9,TRBD1,TRBJ1-2,CASSGVGGQNYGYTF,TGTGCCAGCAGCGGGGTGGGGGGACAGAACTATGGCTACACCTTC
NA,TRBV7-3,TRBD1,TRBJ1-2,CASSTSSQGDGYTF,TGTGCCAGCAGCACCTCCAGTCAGGGGGATGGCTACACCTTC
few,TRBV7-2,NA,TRBJ2-1,CASSRLLGGPYNEQFF,TGTGCCAGCAGCCGGCTACTCGGGGGGCCGTACAATGAGCAGTTCTTC
NA,TRBV6-1,TRBD2,TRBJ2-1,CASTPLFLAGAASYNEQFF,TGTGCCAGCACCCCGCTATTTCTAGCGGGGGCCGCTTCCTACAATGAGCAGTTCTTC
few,TRBV5-1,NA,TRBJ2-2,CASSLRSQPGELFF,TGCGCCAGCAGCTTGAGGTCGCAGCCCGGGGAGCTGTTTTTT
few,TRBV6-5,NA,TRBJ1-4,CAGHRVGEKLFF,TGTGCCGGACACAGGGTTGGTGAAAAACTGTTTTTT
NA,TRBV7-9,TRBD1,TRBJ2-3,CASRNTGGATDTQYF,TGTGCCAGCAGAAATACAGGGGGCGCGACAGATACGCAGTATTTT
few,TRBV10-3,TRBD2,TRBJ2-1,CAIRASGTSTNEQFF,TGTGCCATCAGAGCCTCCGGGACTAGCACCAATGAGCAGTTCTTC
many,TRBV10-3,TRBD2,TRBJ2-1,CAISESRLGLDRNEQFF,TGTGCCATCAGTGAGTCGAGACTTGGACTAGACCGCAATGAGCAGTTCTTC
few,TRBV5-1,TRBD2,TRBJ2-2,CASKELAGAGELFF,TGCGCCAGCAAGGAACTAGCGGGAGCCGGGGAGCTGTTTTTT
NA,TRBV7-2,TRBD2,TRBJ2-3,CASSRERGPVGTDTQYF,TGTGCCAGCAGCCGCGAGCGGGGTCCCGTCGGCACAGATACGCAGTATTTT
few,TRBV20-1,TRBD2,TRBJ2-3,CSASPGLAGGLTDTQYF,TGCAGTGCGTCGCCGGGACTAGCGGGAGGACTGACAGATACGCAGTATTTT
few,TRBV20-1,NA,TRBJ1-3,CSARTGDSGNTIYF,TGCAGTGCGAGGACTGGGGACTCTGGAAACACCATATATTTT
NA,TRBV20-1,NA,TRBJ2-1,CSAREFREQFF,TGCAGTGCTAGAGAATTCCGAGAGCAGTTCTTC
NA,TRBV5-1,NA,TRBJ2-5,CASSLSRLQETQYF,TGCGCCAGCAGCTTAAGCAGACTCCAAGAGACCCAGTACTTC
NA,TRBV19,NA,TRBJ2-2,CASSIYPGTGELFF,TGTGCCAGTAGTATTTACCCGGGGACCGGGGAGCTGTTTTTT
NA,TRBV20-1,NA,TRBJ2-5,CSASRNQETQYF,TGCAGTGCTTCCAGGAACCAAGAGACCCAGTACTTC
NA,TRBV5-1,NA,TRBJ2-7,CASSLAPGQGFYEQYF,TGCGCCAGCAGCTTGGCGCCGGGCCAGGGGTTTTACGAGCAGTACTTC
NA,TRBV7-8,NA,TRBJ2-6,CASTEPGVSGANVLTF,TGTGCCAGCACCGAACCTGGGGTGTCTGGGGCCAACGTCCTGACTTTC
NA,TRBV12-3/TRBV12-4,NA,TRBJ1-6,CASSLGGGSSPLHF,TGTGCCAGCAGTTTAGGCGGGGGCTCTTCACCCCTCCACTTT
NA,TRBV6-1,TRBD1,TRBJ1-4,CASSEEDRGKKLFF,TGTGCCAGCAGTGAAGAGGACAGGGGGAAAAAACTGTTTTTT
NA,TRBV5-1,TRBD2,TRBJ2-3,CASRPGGSVTDTQYF,TGCGCCAGCAGGCCGGGAGGCAGCGTCACAGATACGCAGTATTTT
few,TRBV9,NA,TRBJ1-2,CASSVGAEQKNTF,TGTGCCAGCAGCGTAGGGGCTGAACAGAAGAACACCTTC
NA,TRBV7-8,TRBD1,TRBJ1-1,CASSHYRGGQHTEAFF,TGTGCCAGCAGTCATTACCGCGGGGGACAGCACACTGAAGCTTTCTTT
NA,TRBV19,NA,TRBJ2-4,CASSFLDKNIQYF,TGTGCCAGTAGTTTTTTAGACAAAAACATTCAGTACTTC
few,TRBV7-3,NA,TRBJ2-7,CASSLKTPEGYEQYF,TGTGCCAGCAGCTTAAAAACCCCGGAGGGATACGAGCAGTACTTC
NA,TRBV11-1,TRBD2,TRBJ2-1,CASSPSRLAGTLVDEQFF,TGTGCCAGCAGCCCATCCCGCTTAGCGGGGACCTTAGTGGATGAGCAGTTCTTC
few,TRBV24-1,NA,TRBJ2-1,CATSGRSAYSSYNEQFF,TGTGCCACCAGTGGACGGTCTGCCTATAGCTCCTACAATGAGCAGTTCTTC
few,TRBV6-1,NA,TRBJ2-2,CASRTVATLNTGELFF,TGTGCCAGCCGGACAGTGGCAACCCTGAACACCGGGGAGCTGTTTTTT
few,TRBV4-2,TRBD2,TRBJ2-5,CASSQVSGSLEKTQYF,TGTGCCAGCAGCCAAGTGAGCGGGAGCCTTGAAAAGACCCAGTACTTC
few,TRBV20-1,NA,TRBJ2-3,CSARARVLGDTQYF,TGCAGTGCTAGAGCCCGGGTCTTAGGGGATACGCAGTATTTT
few,TRBV5-1,NA,TRBJ2-4,CASSTTGRENIQYF,TGCGCCAGCAGCACGACAGGGAGGGAAAACATTCAGTACTTC
NA,TRBV28,TRBD1,TRBJ2-2,CASSLLGTGLSGELFF,TGTGCCAGCAGTTTACTCGGGACAGGGCTTTCCGGGGAGCTGTTTTTT
few,TRBV2,NA,TRBJ2-5,CASSPIQTQYF,TGTGCCAGCAGCCCTATCCAGACCCAGTACTTC
NA,TRBV10-3,NA,TRBJ2-2,CAISERSANTGELFF,TGTGCCATCAGTGAAAGGAGCGCAAACACCGGGGAGCTGTTTTTT
few,TRBV10-3,TRBD2,TRBJ2-1,CAISEYTSGNNEQFF,TGTGCCATCAGTGAGTACACTAGCGGGAACAATGAGCAGTTCTTC
NA,TRBV7-3,TRBD2,TRBJ2-1,CASSLGGSSGNEQFF,TGTGCCAGCAGCTTAGGCGGGAGTAGTGGAAATGAGCAGTTCTTC
NA,TRBV7-9,TRBD1,TRBJ1-6,CASSLGTGDSSPLHF,TGTGCCAGCAGCTTAGGGACAGGGGACTCTTCACCCCTCCACTTT